The 4 T cell receptor beta chains reported below all come from one sample, sequenced in a study of T-cell reconstitution after alpha-beta-depleted transplantation in children. Construction of the TCRbeta library involved unique molecular identifiers. TCRdb processed the PCR reads anew with MiXCR; each CDR3 protein has one entry. The table shows about 250,000 distinct CDR3 sequences, with around 25% occurring only once. The sample in question was PBMCs, mostly from graft donor cells, obtained 360 days after TCRalphabeta/CD19-depleted stem cell transplant. The receptors derive from a female patient between 2 and 10 years old who had a stem cell transplant for congenital amegakaryocytic thrombocytopenia, so the T cells may come from the graft donor.

The CDR3 DNA reads as TGTGCCAGCAGTTTAAGTGGGGGCTATGGCTACACCTTC. It yields the protein CASSLSGGYGYTF. The rearrangement uses TRBV28 and TRBJ1-2, with D possibly matching TRBD1 (5 bases). Germline assignment: CDR1 MDHEN and CDR2 SYDVKM. The CDR3 runs 13 residues. Trimming took off 2 bases at V and 4 bases at J, with 8 bases between the two ends.

This chain connects TRBV15 to TRBJ2-2; no reliable D call. Trimming cost V 1 base and J 6 bases, with 18 bases left between them. The germline V gene encodes CDR1 LNHNV and CDR2 YYDKDF (reference sequence). CDR3 length: 17 amino acids. The CDR3, as DNA: TGTGCCACCAGCAGAGGGCCGGCCCGTAATGGGGCCGGGGAGCTGTTTTTT. The encoded protein is CATSRGPARNGAGELFF.

The V call is TRBV20-1, the J call TRBJ2-5; TRBD1 agrees at 7 bases. Per the germline V gene, CDR1 is DFQATT and CDR2 is SNEGSKA (reference sequence). The CDR3 is made up of 14 amino acids. Losses at the gene ends were 3 bases for V and 2 bases for J; bases not matched to a gene: 6. The DNA for the CDR3 is TGCAGTGCTAGCCGAGGGACAGTTCAAGAGACCCAGTACTTC. Its protein product is CSASRGTVQETQYF.

The chain couples TRBV20-1 to TRBJ2-3, with TRBD2 identical over 9 bases. This CDR3 contains 17 residues. Germline CDR1 is DFQATT and CDR2 is SNEGSKA (reference sequence). V gave up 2 bases and J gave up 8 bases; unmatched junction bases: 17. CDR3 sequence: CSARPMSGRTKSGTQYF. In DNA form, the CDR3 reads TGCAGTGCTAGACCGATGAGCGGGAGGACCAAGTCTGGTACGCAGTATTTT.